What follows are 18 T cell receptor beta chains derived from one specimen sequenced in a study of T-cell memory formation after mild COVID-19. TCRdb itself ran the 5' RACE reads through MiXCR, one entry per CDR3 protein. The sample records about 190,000 distinct CDR3 sequences, under 12% being singletons. The sequenced sample consisted of PBMCs or a T cell subset sorted from them (not recorded which). The receptors shown here come from a young man who had mild COVID-19 (a few samples of this study predate the infection). Cell type and time point are not known.

The rearrangement uses TRBV18 and TRBJ1-2; D perhaps matches TRBD1 (5 bases). The CDR3 has 16 residues. Germline values: CDR1 KGHSH, CDR2 LQKENI. V shed 1 base and J shed 0 bases, with 12 bases lying between them. This CDR3 is CASSPLRDGANYGYTF. As DNA, the CDR3 is TGTGCCAGCTCACCACTACGGGACGGAGCTAACTATGGCTACACCTTC. The full variable domain, its missing parts supplied by reference TRBV18 and TRBJ1-2, is NAGVMQNPRHLVRRRGQEARLRCSPMKGHSHVYWYRQLPEEGLKFMVYLQKENIIDESGMPKERFSAEFPKEGPSILRIQQVVRGDSAAYFCASSPLRDGANYGYTFGSGTRLTVV.

In this sample, this clonotype turned up a few times. The chain joins TRBV6-5 to TRBJ1-4; no clear D. CDR3 size: 15 residues. CDR1 MNHEY and CDR2 SVGAGI come from the germline V gene. The germline V and J ends were trimmed by 5 bases and 3 bases, with 13 bases remaining between them. Here the CDR3 reads CASSQSGVPNEKLFF. CDR3 nucleotides: TGTGCCAGCAGTCAGTCAGGAGTGCCTAATGAAAAACTGTTTTTT.

V and J are TRBV27 and TRBJ1-4; 8 bases are a match to TRBD1. The length of the CDR3 is 14 residues. CDR1 and CDR2 (germline): MNHEY, SMNVEV (reference sequence). Trimming removed 2 bases from V and 8 bases from J; junction bases left unmatched: 4. The CDR3 DNA is TGTGCCAGCAGTTTAACCCGACAGGGGGAAAAACTGTTTTTT. It codes for CASSLTRQGEKLFF.

The sample holds a few counts of this clonotype. This chain uses TRBV5-1 with TRBJ1-1; D perhaps matches TRBD1 (5 bases). CDR1 and CDR2 (germline): SGHRS, YFSETQ. The CDR3 length is 15 residues. V lost 0 bases, J lost 3 bases, and 12 bases lay in between. The CDR3 DNA follows: TGCGCCAGCAGCTTGGATCGTCCAGGGTACACTGAAGCTTTCTTT. It yields the protein CASSLDRPGYTEAFF.

The rearrangement uses TRBV7-2 and TRBJ1-5; D uncertain. The CDR3 is 13 amino acids. The V gene's germline CDR1 is SGHTA and CDR2 FQGNSA. The V and J ends lost 1 base and 4 bases respectively, with 5 bases between them. The CDR3 DNA reads as TGTGCCAGCAGCTTAGTCCAGAATCAGCCCCAGCATTTT. Amino acid sequence: CASSLVQNQPQHF.

This clonotype was seen a single time. CDR3 amino acids: CASSFIGGQETQYF. CDR3 in DNA: TGTGCCAGCAGCTTTATCGGGGGCCAAGAGACCCAGTACTTC. V and J are TRBV7-6 and TRBJ2-5, with D possibly TRBD2 on 6 matching bases. The V gene lost 3 bases and the J gene lost 1 base, with 9 bases spanning the gap. The CDR3 contains 14 residues. Germline lookup yields CDR1 SGHVS and CDR2 FNYEAQ.

This clonotype was counted only a few times. The J gene is TRBJ1-1, the V gene TRBV20-1; 9 nucleotides match TRBD1. Trimming removed 3 bases from V and 7 bases from J; junction bases left unmatched: 3. The CDR3 loop spans 12 amino acids. CDR1 and CDR2 (germline): DFQATT, SNEGSKA (reference sequence). The CDR3 DNA reads as TGCAGTGCTAGCCGGGACAGGGATGAAGCTTTCTTT. Translation: CSASRDRDEAFF.

The rearrangement uses TRBV7-9 and TRBJ1-2, with no clear D. Germline V lookup: CDR1 SEHNR, CDR2 FQNEAQ (reference sequence). Trimming removed 8 bases at V and 7 bases at J, with 23 bases between. This CDR3 is 15 amino acids long. The CDR3 nucleotides are TGTGCCAGCCTAGGCTTAATGGACGAATGGGGTGGCTACACCTTC. Protein product: CASLGLMDEWGGYTF.

The chain combines TRBV6-5 with TRBJ1-1; a possible D gene is TRBD1 (5 bases). The ends were cut back, 6 bases at V and 7 bases at J, with 12 bases in the middle. The CDR3 totals 12 residues. Germline V gene data show CDR1 as MNHEY and CDR2 as SVGAGI. The CDR3 spells CASRRGRIEAFF. CDR3 DNA: TGTGCCAGCAGACGGGGACGGATTGAAGCTTTCTTT.

The V and J genes are TRBV7-2 and TRBJ2-1, with TRBD1 matching over 7 bases. This CDR3 is 15 amino acids long. The germline CDR1 and CDR2 sequences are SGHTA and FQGNSA. With 5 bases clipped from V and 1 base from J, the junction kept 5 bases outside the gene matches. CDR3 nucleotides: TGTGCCAGCAGCCCCTCGACAGGGTCCTACAATGAGCAGTTCTTC. It specifies CASSPSTGSYNEQFF.

This chain joins TRBV2 and TRBJ2-3; D may be TRBD2 (6 bases). V was pared by 9 bases and J by 3 bases, with 13 bases between. The length of the CDR3 is 13 residues. The V gene's germline CDR1 is SNHLY and CDR2 FYNNEI. The CDR3 DNA reads as TGTGCCAGTGGACGGGGGAGTACAGATACGCAGTATTTT. It encodes CASGRGSTDTQYF. Full variable domain (missing parts from reference TRBV2 and TRBJ2-3): EPEVTQTPSHQVTQMGQEVILRCVPISNHLYFYWYRQILGQKVEFLVSFYNNEISEKSEIFDDQFSVERPDGSNFTLKIRSTKLEDSAMYFCASGRGSTDTQYFGPGTRLTVL.

The V call is TRBV2, the J call TRBJ2-1; TRBD2 matches 13 bases. The trim removed 5 bases at V and 9 bases at J, leaving 7 bases unmatched. Germline V gene lookup returns CDR1 SNHLY and CDR2 FYNNEI. The CDR3 totals 15 residues. CDR3 sequence reads: CASSYTSGGAREQFF. The CDR3 DNA follows: TGTGCCAGCAGTTATACTAGCGGGGGGGCACGTGAGCAGTTCTTC.

This clonotype was counted between two and nine times. This CDR3 reads CSARRDRGGQPQHF. CDR3 sequence (DNA): TGCAGTGCTAGAAGGGACAGGGGCGGCCAGCCCCAGCATTTT. The J gene is TRBJ1-5, the V gene TRBV20-1; 10 positions match TRBD1. Germline V gene sequence: CDR1 DFQATT, CDR2 SNEGSKA (reference sequence). J lost 7 bases, V lost 2 bases, and 5 bases had no gene match. The CDR3 extends over 14 amino acids.

The chain carries TRBV29-1 and TRBJ2-7; D is undetermined. Germline V gene lookup returns CDR1 SQVTM and CDR2 ANQGSEA. Trimming stripped 1 base from V and 3 bases from J, with 7 bases between. The length of the CDR3 is 12 residues. Written as DNA, the CDR3 is TGCAGCGTTGAAGGCACATTCTACGAGCAGTACTTC. It yields the protein CSVEGTFYEQYF.

This clonotype was counted only a few times. V usage is TRBV19 and J usage is TRBJ1-2; 7 nucleotides match TRBD1. With V trimmed by 5 bases and J by 0 bases, 12 bases remained unmatched. Germline V lookup: CDR1 LNHDA, CDR2 SQIVND (reference sequence). CDR3 length equals 17 residues. The CDR3: CASSEQGPFSSNYGYTF. DNA for the CDR3: TGTGCCAGTAGTGAACAGGGGCCCTTTTCCTCTAACTATGGCTACACCTTC.

The chain is built from TRBV10-3 and TRBJ1-2, with 7 bases identical to TRBD1. Per the germline V gene, CDR1 is ENHRY and CDR2 is SYGVKD. After removal of 10 bases from V and 1 base from J, the junction contained 6 bases not matched to a gene. CDR3 size: 13 residues. The CDR3 DNA reads as TGTGCCAGCCTCCGGGACAGTAACTATGGCTACACCTTC. Its protein is CASLRDSNYGYTF.

The chain links TRBV12-3 or TRBV12-4 to TRBJ2-5; D possibly matches TRBD1 or TRBD2 (5 bases each). This CDR3 spans 17 amino acids. Trimming cost V 8 bases and J 2 bases, with 24 bases left between them. DNA of the CDR3: TGTGCCAGCTGCAACGGACCGGGACCGTCATTGCAAGAGACCCAGTACTTC. Protein product: CASCNGPGPSLQETQYF.

This clonotype was picked up a small number of times. The rearrangement uses TRBV7-9 and TRBJ1-2; possibly TRBD1 for D (6 bases). The germline CDR1 and CDR2 sequences are SEHNR and FQNEAQ (reference sequence). The V end was cut by 1 base, the J end by 6 bases, with 9 bases between. The CDR3 covers 13 residues. The DNA of the CDR3 is TGTGCCAGCAGCTTAGTACAGGGACATGGCTACACCTTC. This sequence encodes CASSLVQGHGYTF.